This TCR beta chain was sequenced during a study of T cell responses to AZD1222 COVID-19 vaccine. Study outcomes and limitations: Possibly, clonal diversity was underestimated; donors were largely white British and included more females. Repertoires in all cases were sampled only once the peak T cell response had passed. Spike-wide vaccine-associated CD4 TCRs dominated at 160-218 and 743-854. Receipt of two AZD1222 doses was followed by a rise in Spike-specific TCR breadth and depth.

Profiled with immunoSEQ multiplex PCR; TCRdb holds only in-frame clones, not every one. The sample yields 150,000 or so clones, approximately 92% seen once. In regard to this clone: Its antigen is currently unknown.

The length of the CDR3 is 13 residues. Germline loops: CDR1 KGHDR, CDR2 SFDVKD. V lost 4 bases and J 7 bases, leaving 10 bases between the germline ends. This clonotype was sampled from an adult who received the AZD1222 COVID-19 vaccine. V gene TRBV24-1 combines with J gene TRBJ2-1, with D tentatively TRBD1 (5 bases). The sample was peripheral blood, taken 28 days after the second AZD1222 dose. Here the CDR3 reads CATSDHQGNEQFF. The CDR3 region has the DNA TGTGCCACCAGTGACCATCAGGGTAATGAGCAGTTCTTC.